Following are 21 T cell receptor beta chains from one sample sequenced in a study of Ad26.COV2.S vaccination and SARS-CoV-2 variants. Treatment defined: 15 to 20 received Ad26.COV2.S at low or high dose, single or two shots; about 5 received placebo; per-sample allocation not given. The study sampled participants on day 63 after the first vaccine or placebo injection. Produced via immunoSEQ multiplex PCR; TCRdb's table is partial and in-frame only. This sample yields 200,000 to 300,000 clones, of which 87% are seen a single time; about 2.7% belongs to the top ten. Here the sequenced sample was peripheral blood, taken in a trial of Ad26.COV2.S vaccine versus placebo. Receptors originate from a person aged 18 to 59 who received the Ad26.COV2.S COVID-19 vaccine or a placebo.

The chain combines TRBV11-2 with TRBJ2-2; TRBD2 agrees at 11 bases. V lost 2 bases, J lost 1 base, and 3 bases stayed unmatched. Germline V gene data show CDR1 as SGHAT and CDR2 as FQNNGV. This CDR3 is built from 17 residues. The CDR3 spells CASSLKGLAENTGELFF. CDR3 coding DNA: TGTGCCAGCAGCTTAAAGGGACTAGCGGAGAACACCGGGGAGCTGTTTTTT.

The chain links TRBV19 to TRBJ2-2; D remains unclear. Germline V lookup: CDR1 LNHDA, CDR2 SQIVND (reference sequence). The CDR3 has 14 amino acids. V was clipped by 8 bases and J by 3 bases, with 13 bases between them. CDR3 in DNA: TGTGCCAGTTCTGTACGAGTGGACACCGGGGAGCTGTTTTTT. Translated: CASSVRVDTGELFF. Full variable domain (missing parts from reference TRBV19 and TRBJ2-2): DGGITQSPKYLFRKEGQNVTLSCEQNLNHDAMYWYRQDPGQGLRLIYYSQIVNDFQKGDIAEGYSVSREKKESFPLTVTSAQKNPTAFYLCASSVRVDTGELFFGEGSRLTVL.

V usage is TRBV5-6 and J usage is TRBJ1-2, with TRBD1 matching 7 bases. The CDR3 runs 16 residues. V dropped 0 bases and J dropped 0; count of bases not matched to a gene: 5. The germline gives CDR1 SGHDT, CDR2 YYEEEE. The CDR3 DNA reads TGTGCCAGCAGCTTGGACAGGGGACAAGCTAACTATGGCTACACCTTC. It translates to CASSLDRGQANYGYTF.

The chain carries TRBV6-1 and TRBJ1-1; no firm D call. This CDR3 comprises 13 residues. Trimming removed 3 bases at V and 5 bases at J, with 10 bases between. CDR1 is MNHNS, CDR2 SASEGT, per germline. The CDR3 sequence is CASSEYIRTEAFF. The CDR3 bases are TGTGCCAGCAGTGAGTATATACGGACTGAAGCTTTCTTT.

On this clone: The junction departs from the called germline gene at one end, perhaps through a read error. The chain recombines TRBV3-1 (or the pseudogene TRBV3-2) with TRBJ1-3; maybe TRBD1 (5 bases). Per the germline V gene, CDR1 is LGHDT and CDR2 is YNNKEL (reference sequence). The CDR3 consists of 14 residues. CDR3 amino acids: CASSPHPQNDSPHF. CDR3 sequence (DNA): TGTGCCAGCAGCCCCCACCCCCAAAACGACAGCCCCCATTTT.

The chain employs TRBV21-1 and TRBJ2-2; TRBD1, the table's D call, lacks a check against the DNA. TRBV21-1 represents a pseudogene. CDR3 length: 19 amino acids. CDR3 residues: CASSWLTGDLLALAGELFF. The CDR3 region has the DNA TGTGCCAGCAGTTGGCTTACAGGGGACCTGCTCGCCCTCGCCGGGGAGCTGTTTTTT.

V gene TRBV7-2 combines with J gene TRBJ1-2; 8 bases are shared with TRBD1. This CDR3 comprises 13 residues. Unmatched junction bases numbered 7, after V lost 0 bases and J lost 13 bases. Germline V lookup: CDR1 SGHTA, CDR2 FQGNSA. DNA for the CDR3: TGTGCCAGCAGCTTAGCTGGCAGGACAGGGCCCACCTTC. Translating it yields CASSLAGRTGPTF.

This clone was seen just once. The gene calls are TRBV6-6 and TRBJ2-5, with a weak D call TRBD2 (5 bases). V lost 7 bases and J 4 bases, leaving 13 bases between the germline ends. The CDR3 consists of 13 residues. Germline lookup yields CDR1 MNHNY and CDR2 SVGAGI (reference sequence). In nucleotides, the CDR3 is TGTGCCAGCAAGGGTCCCGCGGGAGAGACCCAGTACTTC. Residues: CASKGPAGETQYF.

The gene calls are TRBV19 and TRBJ1-6, with TRBD1 matching 10 bases. CDR1 is LNHDA and CDR2 is SQIVND in the germline V gene (reference sequence). The CDR3 is 15 residues long. The V and J ends lost 4 bases and 8 bases, in that order; junction bases with no gene match: 5. The CDR3 DNA follows: TGTGCCAGTAGTAATTGGGACAGGGGATATTCACCCCTCCACTTT. Translation: CASSNWDRGYSPLHF.

This clone was observed once. This rearrangement joins TRBV2 to TRBJ1-6, with TRBD1 identical over 7 bases. The germline gives CDR1 SNHLY, CDR2 FYNNEI. J gave up 9 bases and V 6 bases, and 2 bases lay outside the gene matches. The length of the CDR3 is 12 residues. The CDR3 DNA sequence: TGTGCCAGCAGGTGGGACAGTTCACCCCTCCACTTT. It yields the protein CASRWDSSPLHF.

The chain links TRBV7-9 to TRBJ1-3, with D possibly TRBD1 on 5 matching bases. This CDR3 spans 15 amino acids. V was cut by 5 bases and J by 2 bases, with 13 bases left in between. Per the germline V gene, CDR1 is SEHNR and CDR2 is FQNEAQ (reference sequence). The CDR3 DNA sequence: TGTGCCAGCAGCCCGGGACTTTTCCCTGGAAACACCATATATTTT. It translates to CASSPGLFPGNTIYF.

V usage is TRBV19 and J usage is TRBJ2-5; 14 bases are shared with TRBD2. Germline CDR1 and CDR2: LNHDA and SQIVND (reference sequence). The J segment lost 5 bases and the V segment lost 1 base, leaving 6 bases of the junction unmatched. The CDR3 totals 17 residues. CDR3 amino acids: CASSIGLAGGQVETQYF. DNA for the CDR3: TGTGCCAGTAGTATAGGACTAGCGGGGGGGCAAGTCGAGACCCAGTACTTC.

V gene TRBV3-1 (or the pseudogene TRBV3-2) combines with J gene TRBJ2-2, with D possibly matching TRBD2 (6 bases). Per germline, CDR1 LGHDT and CDR2 YNNKEL (reference sequence). CDR3 length: 15 amino acids. The ends were cut back, 1 base at V and 4 bases at J, with 10 bases in the middle. The CDR3 loop is CASSQVDYPTGELFF. CDR3 in DNA: TGTGCCAGCAGCCAAGTGGACTACCCCACCGGGGAGCTGTTTTTT.

This rearrangement joins TRBV6-5 to TRBJ1-6; possibly TRBD1 for D (5 bases). V lost 8 bases to trimming and J lost 8 bases, with 7 bases between them. From germline, CDR1 is MNHEY and CDR2 SVGAGI. CDR3 size: 11 residues. CDR3 in DNA: TGTGCCAGCCGGGGGGATTCACCCCTCCACTTT. This sequence encodes CASRGDSPLHF.

The J gene is TRBJ2-7, the V gene TRBV6-5, with D possibly TRBD2 on 6 matching bases. The germline V and J ends were trimmed by 6 bases and 0 bases, with 12 bases remaining between them. The CDR3 is 14 residues long. The germline CDR1 and CDR2 sequences are MNHEY and SVGAGI. The CDR3 nucleotides are TGTGCCAGCAGCCCGTCCGGGGGCTCCTACGAGCAGTACGTC. Amino acid sequence: CASSPSGGSYEQYV.

The chain uses TRBV2 and TRBJ1-5; D remains unclear. This CDR3 has 14 residues. The V gene's germline CDR1 is SNHLY and CDR2 FYNNEI. V was cut by 3 bases and J by 7 bases, with 13 bases left in between. The CDR3 DNA is TGTGCCAGCAGTGATTCGGGAGAGAGGCAGCCCCAGCATTTT. This encodes CASSDSGERQPQHF.

The rearrangement uses TRBV4-1 and TRBJ1-2, with D possibly matching TRBD1 (5 bases). With 3 bases removed from V and 3 bases from J, the gap between germline ends came to 14 bases. CDR1 and CDR2 (germline): MGHRA, YSYEKL. CDR3 length: 15 amino acids. CDR3 loop: CASSQRVRGDYGYTF. The DNA for the CDR3 is TGCGCCAGCAGCCAGAGGGTTAGGGGCGACTATGGCTACACCTTC.

This clone came up a few times. V gene TRBV10-3 combines with J gene TRBJ2-7; 7 positions agree with TRBD1. CDR1 is ENHRY, CDR2 SYGVKD, per germline. CDR3 length equals 14 residues. The trim removed 2 bases at V and 3 bases at J, leaving 4 bases unmatched. The CDR3: CAISEHHRGYEQYV. The CDR3 DNA sequence: TGTGCCATCAGTGAGCACCACAGGGGCTACGAGCAGTACGTC.

The chain carries TRBV21-1 and TRBJ2-1; the DNA was not compared with TRBD2, the D call given in the table. TRBV21-1 is deemed a pseudogene. The length of the CDR3 is 17 residues. CDR3 region: CASSTGTSGRQYNEQFF. The CDR3 DNA reads as TGTGCCAGCAGCACCGGGACTAGCGGGAGGCAATACAATGAGCAGTTCTTC.

The genes are TRBV7-8 and TRBJ2-5, with 8 bases matching TRBD2. V was clipped by 1 base and J by 5 bases; unmatched bases: 0. CDR1 and CDR2 (germline): SGHVS, FQNEAQ. The CDR3 has 13 amino acids. This chain's CDR3 is CASSLGLAETQYF. DNA of the CDR3: TGTGCCAGCAGCTTAGGACTAGCGGAGACCCAGTACTTC.

The J gene is TRBJ2-3, the V gene TRBV6-5; perhaps TRBD2 as D (6 bases). CDR3 length: 15 residues. Germline assignment: CDR1 MNHEY and CDR2 SVGAGI. V lost 0 bases and J 1 base, leaving 8 bases between the germline ends. The CDR3 DNA reads TGTGCCAGCAGTTACTCGGGGGGACGCACAGATACGCAGTATTTT. The encoded protein is CASSYSGGRTDTQYF.